One T cell receptor beta chain is described in this entry. Its antigen is currently not known. The sample holds no much larger clone one base away, and base qualities are not on file. This sample is drawn from a study of blood T cells in healthy people across ages (dated by TCRdb to 2014 to 2015). Concerning the study at large: Template switching captured roughly one uniquely barcoded TCR beta cDNA molecule per two T cells in model experiments. Using the same blood draw, the study looked at two additional independent replicas of 1 million unique cDNA reads for two donors, one aged 18 to 30 and the other aged 80 or older. Using deep sequencing normalized with unique cDNA molecular identifiers, the study measured how TCR beta repertoire diversity changes with age. The donors were split into four age groups: young (average approximately 16 years), middle-aged (roughly 39), aged (more than 60) and long-lived (under 85).

The library was prepared using 5' RACE. The listed sequencing device is Illumina HiSeq 2500. The second PCR ran for roughly 7 to 12 cycles and used a J-beta primer mix along with a sample-barcoded 5' primer. A unique molecular identifier was introduced onto each TCR beta cDNA molecule by a template-switch 5' adaptor carrying 12 random nucleotides. Each sample yielded at least 3 million CDR3-containing paired-end reads. First-strand cDNA synthesis was performed from all RNA using the Mint cDNA synthesis kit, with priming by a TRBC-specific oligonucleotide. After uracil-DNA glycosylase treatment, a first 18-cycle PCR used universal primers M1SS and BC2_uni_R on all cDNA. The source study handled its data this way. Normalization of each sample was performed by random selection of 1 million high-quality reads, each carrying a distinct molecular identifier. Reads sharing molecular identifiers were discarded rather than binned into consensus sequences. MiTCR, set to a Q25 quality threshold and the strictest error-elimination algorithm, was used for CDR3 identification, clonotype clustering and error correction. Lower-bound total TCR beta diversity was estimated with a nonparametric unseen species model using Euler transformation. The public reads were run again by TCRdb, first through fastp at Q25 and then through MiXCR, and only productive beta chains were kept. Rows with a matching CDR3 protein are joined into one entry that keeps the most common DNA and genes. The V and J calls reflect TCRdb's pipeline rather than the authors' work. This sample is represented by hundreds of thousands of distinct CDR3 sequences; less than 25% of them were singletons. Around 10% of the sample lies in the top ten.

V is pared back by 11 bases and J by 5 bases, with 15 bases lying between the germline termini. Reading the germline V gene gives CDR1 MDHEN and CDR2 SYDVKM. The CDR3 contains 12 residues, cysteine and phenylalanine counted. Only the CDR3 region is kept as DNA, spanning 36 bases read in frame from base 1. What the study reported, not specific to this receptor: Because profiling used bulk unsorted PBMCs, naive and antigen-experienced compartments could not be compared conclusively. Observed TCR beta diversity correlated strongly with the percentage of naive T cells measured by flow cytometry. Compared with the aged group, the long-lived group had more naive CD4+ T cells, fewer expanded clones and increased TCR diversity, suggesting age selection. Observed TCR beta diversity per million T cells fell roughly linearly with age, and a significant reduction was already apparent by age approximately 41. Estimates of total diversity based on one million sequenced T cells were considered lower bounds and underestimates. Donor CMV infection status was unknown, potentially confounding age-related changes in expanded clonotypes.

The donors were a few dozen Caucasian individuals from Russia, aged 6 to 90 years, who were systemically healthy. Each donor gave about 11 milliliters of peripheral blood, drawn into EDTA-treated Vacutainer tubes. PBMCs were isolated by Ficoll-Paque density-gradient centrifugation, with at least 7 million obtained per sample. Trizol reagent was used to extract total RNA from the PBMCs, yielding at least 5.5 micrograms per sample. Naive CD45RAhigh/CD27high T cell percentages were measured by flow cytometry on a PBMC aliquot from every donor. This sample was also put to use in a study of T cells of mothers and their children. From the second report: Nine systemically healthy Caucasian individuals served as donors, namely three mothers together with their six children. cDNA synthesis used all of the extracted RNA, with approximately 1.6 ug of RNA in each 15 ul reaction. In the second PCR, the M1S primer added sample barcodes and 2-4 random nucleotides. Over 8 million TCR beta CDR3 reads came from each mother, compared with some 3 million reads from each child. Thymic selection similarly shapes TCR recombination output in related and unrelated pairs, with minor effect from inherited differences. Normalized repertoire overlap was always slightly but never significantly higher in related than unrelated mother-child pairs. No persistent microchimeric T cell clones were found, with a detection sensitivity of roughly 99 clones per million clonotypes. In the study, deep NGS was used to compare the TCR beta repertoires of mothers and children, and features distinguishing related mother-child pairs from unrelated individuals were sought. Mothers averaged around 43 +/- 4 years of age and children averaged roughly 10 +/- 4 years. Libraries were sequenced on Illumina HiSeq 2000 with 100+100 nt paired-end reads after adapter ligation with NEBNext reagents. To prevent cross-contamination, the mother and child libraries were prepared a month apart and were sequenced in separate runs. Each donor had between 500,000 and 2,000,000 distinct TCR beta clonotypes identified. Naive TCR beta clonotypes were estimated from low-frequency clonotypes matched to each donor's FACS-determined naive share, without sorting.

The sequenced sample consisted of blood. The source of this sequence is a boy under 18 in good health. In this chain, TRBV28 is recombined with TRBJ2-5; D gene: possibly TRBD2, on 5 matching bases. The nucleotide sequence is given as TGTGCCGCCGGTGGGTCGGGGGAGACCCAGTACTTC. This yields the protein CAAGGSGETQYF.